The 10 T cell receptor beta chains reported below all come from one sample, sequenced in a study of spatial heterogeneity in lung cancer. TCRdb called the 5' RACE reads again in MiXCR, with one record for every CDR3 protein. The repertoire has under 13,000 distinct CDR3 sequences, around 7.9% of them found once; the top ten carry around 22%. Time point meaning: sample taken at primary tumor resection. Regarding the study as a whole: Higher tumor mutation counts went along with higher counts of expanded intratumoral alpha and beta TCRs.

What these receptors recognize is not known. The specimen was lung tumor tissue, collected at surgery. All receptors come from a female donor with early-stage non-small cell lung cancer.

This clonotype was recorded at least ten times. Being off target in a library aimed at alpha chains, this beta chain has a size of little meaning. This chain links TRBV2 with TRBJ2-7; D gene uncertain. CDR1 and CDR2 from the germline V gene are SNHLY and FYNNEI. Trimming shortened V by 6 bases and J by 7 bases, and 13 bases separated the two germline ends. The CDR3 loop spans 12 amino acids. The CDR3 loop reads CASRPFEDEQYF. As DNA, the CDR3 is TGTGCCAGCAGGCCGTTTGAAGATGAGCAGTACTTC.

On this clonotype: This beta chain is off target for a library built for alpha chains, so its abundance means little. The gene calls are TRBV30 and TRBJ2-7; 7 nucleotides match TRBD2. The CDR3 extends over 14 amino acids. Losses at the gene ends were 0 bases for V and 2 bases for J; bases not matched to a gene: 4. Germline assignment: CDR1 GTSNPN and CDR2 SVGIG (reference sequence). CDR3 protein: CAWSVSSGAYEQYF. As DNA, the CDR3 is TGTGCCTGGAGTGTATCCAGCGGGGCCTACGAGCAGTACTTC.

This clonotype showed up just a few times. As an off-target read in a library built for alpha chains, this beta chain has a frequency of little significance. V is TRBV2 and J is TRBJ2-5; 7 positions agree with TRBD2. The trim removed 5 bases at V and 3 bases at J, leaving 3 bases unmatched. This CDR3 contains 13 residues. CDR1 is SNHLY, CDR2 FYNNEI, per germline. CDR3 bases: TGTGCCAGCAGTTCCGGGACTAAAGAGACCCAGTACTTC. As protein: CASSSGTKETQYF. The variable domain in full, with the rest retrieved from reference TRBV2 and TRBJ2-5, is EPEVTQTPSHQVTQMGQEVILRCVPISNHLYFYWYRQILGQKVEFLVSFYNNEISEKSEIFDDQFSVERPDGSNFTLKIRSTKLEDSAMYFCASSSGTKETQYFGPGTRLLVL.

This clonotype occurred many times. The library was designed around alpha chains, so this beta chain is a stray read whose abundance carries little weight. V and J are TRBV11-1 and TRBJ1-4; 10 bases are shared with TRBD1. Germline V gene sequence: CDR1 SGHAT, CDR2 FQDESV (reference sequence). The CDR3 is 17 amino acids. The junction had 12 bases not matched to a gene; V was cut back by 5 bases and J by 6 bases. The CDR3 is CASSPPRGQGEDEKLFF. The CDR3, as DNA: TGTGCCAGCAGCCCCCCCCGCGGACAGGGGGAGGATGAAAAACTGTTTTTT.

In this sample, this clonotype is medium-sized. This beta chain is off target for a library built for alpha chains, so its abundance means little. The chain combines TRBV6-4 with TRBJ1-1; TRBD1 aligns across 8 bases. The germline CDR1 and CDR2 sequences are MRHNA and SNTAGT. This CDR3 comprises 17 residues. V was pared by 6 bases and J by 6 bases, with 18 bases of the junction left unmatched. In nucleotides, the CDR3 is TGTGCCAGCAGACTAACCAGCGGGACAGGAGGGGGGGCTGAAGCTTTCTTT. Its translation is CASRLTSGTGGGAEAFF.

This clonotype is medium-sized (0.01 to 0.1%). The library was built for alpha chains, so this beta chain is an off-target read and its size means little. The chain uses TRBV5-1 and TRBJ2-7; D is uncertain. The V gene lost 2 bases and the J gene lost 0 bases, with 9 bases spanning the gap. The CDR3 loop spans 14 amino acids. CDR1 and CDR2 from the germline V gene are SGHRS and YFSETQ. The CDR3 nucleotides read TGCGCCAGCAGCTTACCAAGTAGCTCCTACGAGCAGTACTTC. Protein product: CASSLPSSSYEQYF.

This clonotype was seen repeatedly, ten times or more. This beta chain slipped into a library made for alpha chains as a stray read, so its size is not meaningful. This chain connects TRBV20-1 to TRBJ1-3; 10 bases are a match to TRBD1. Germline CDR1 is DFQATT and CDR2 is SNEGSKA (reference sequence). CDR3 length equals 14 residues. Trimming removed 6 bases from V and 4 bases from J; junction bases left unmatched: 6. CDR3 sequence reads: CSAKRQGAGNTIYF. The CDR3 nucleotides read TGCAGTGCGAAGAGACAGGGGGCCGGAAACACCATATATTTT.

This clonotype was detected ten times or more. This beta chain is off target for a library built for alpha chains, so its abundance means little. The rearrangement joins TRBV4-2 to TRBJ2-5, with D tentatively TRBD2 (6 bases). The CDR3 sequence is 12 residues long. CDR1 and CDR2 from the germline V gene are LGHNA and YNFKEQ. V lost 0 bases and J lost 13, with 12 bases in between. CDR3 protein: CASSQDVGGLYF. The CDR3 bases are TGTGCCAGCAGCCAAGATGTGGGGGGTTTGTACTTC.

This clonotype was seen more than once but under ten times. This beta chain is off target for a library built for alpha chains, so its abundance means little. The chain combines TRBV12-3 or TRBV12-4 with TRBJ2-4, with a tentative D call TRBD2 (6 bases). The CDR3 is 16 residues long. V was pared by 8 bases and J by 4 bases, with 21 bases between. CDR3: CASGRLVGMSKNIQYF. In nucleotides, the CDR3 is TGTGCCAGCGGGAGGCTGGTAGGGATGAGTAAAAACATTCAGTACTTC.

There are many counts of this clonotype. Being off target in a library aimed at alpha chains, this beta chain has a size of little meaning. The J gene is TRBJ2-7, the V gene TRBV7-2, with TRBD1 identical over 8 bases. The CDR3 extends over 15 amino acids. Germline lookup yields CDR1 SGHTA and CDR2 FQGNSA. The junction had 13 bases not matched to a gene; V was cut back by 5 bases and J by 7 bases. The CDR3, as DNA: TGTGCCAGCAGCCTGCGACAGGGGACCGCGGTGGAGCAGTACTTC. Amino acid sequence: CASSLRQGTAVEQYF. Drawing the rest from reference TRBV7-2 and TRBJ2-7, the complete variable domain is GAGVSQSPSNKVTEKGKDVELRCDPISGHTALYWYRQSLGQGLEFLIYFQGNSAPDKSGLPSDRFSAERTGGSVSTLTIQRTQQEDSAVYLCASSLRQGTAVEQYFGPGTRLTVT.